Detailed here is one T cell receptor (beta chain). This sample is drawn from a study of ipilimumab plus nivolumab after autologous stem cell transplantation. Here immunoSEQ multiplex PCR was the method, and the copy in TCRdb shows in-frame clones only, minus some. This sample has just over 40,000 clones, with 80% to 95% found just once. The ends were cut back, 5 bases at V and 0 bases at J, with 12 bases in the middle. The CDR3 runs to 15 residues. Germline CDR1 and CDR2: LNHNV and YYDKDF (reference sequence). The sample consisted of PBMCs, taken in a trial of ipilimumab plus nivolumab as post-transplant consolidation. The chain carries TRBV15 and TRBJ2-3; D assignment may be TRBD1 or TRBD2 (6 bases each). This clonotype was obtained from a male donor with multiple myeloma. The chain's CDR3 is CATSEGGFSTDTQYF. The CDR3 coding sequence is TGTGCCACCAGCGAAGGGGGGTTTAGCACAGATACGCAGTATTTT.